This is a list of T cell receptor beta chains from one sample in a study of OX40 agonist ivuxolimab in advanced cancers. TCRdb's table, derived via immunoSEQ multiplex PCR, lists solely in-frame clones and lacks some. The profile covers 74,000 or so clones, with around 85% appearing a single time and approximately 2.2% taken by the ten largest. Specimen: CD4+ or CD8+ T cells sorted from blood, collected in a trial of the OX40 agonist ivuxolimab. The receptors were sampled from an adult with an advanced solid tumor such as melanoma, head and neck, liver or kidney cancer. CDR3s include the opening cysteine and the closing phenylalanine or tryptophan. Each record gives: D gene, V gene, clone size, J gene, CDR3 protein, CDR3 DNA. A D gene is named only where the DNA matches it firmly. Part of the rows lack a size; the others show once, few, many or a class for expanded clones.

d_call: -; v_call: TRBV6-5; clone_size: -; j_call: TRBJ2-2; cdr3_aa: CASRKQGGELFF; cdr3_nt: TGTGCCAGCAGGAAACAGGGCGGGGAGCTGTTTTTT
d_call: -; v_call: TRBV7-2; clone_size: -; j_call: TRBJ2-7; cdr3_aa: CASSPRTVSYEQYF; cdr3_nt: TGTGCCAGCAGCCCCCGGACGGTATCCTACGAGCAGTACTTC
d_call: TRBD1; v_call: TRBV28; clone_size: -; j_call: TRBJ1-2; cdr3_aa: CASSYGTANYGYTF; cdr3_nt: TGTGCCAGCAGCTATGGGACAGCTAACTATGGCTACACCTTC
d_call: -; v_call: TRBV7-8; clone_size: -; j_call: TRBJ1-4; cdr3_aa: CASSTLWATNEKLFF; cdr3_nt: TGTGCCAGCAGCACTCTGTGGGCGACTAATGAAAAACTGTTTTTT
d_call: TRBD1; v_call: TRBV6-6; clone_size: -; j_call: TRBJ2-7; cdr3_aa: CASSYPDRASYEQYF; cdr3_nt: TGTGCCAGCAGTTACCCGGACAGGGCCTCCTACGAGCAGTACTTC
d_call: TRBD1; v_call: TRBV6-6; clone_size: -; j_call: TRBJ1-4; cdr3_aa: CASSFPGTGGEKLFF; cdr3_nt: TGTGCCAGCAGTTTCCCCGGGACAGGGGGTGAAAAACTGTTTTTT
d_call: TRBD1; v_call: TRBV19; clone_size: -; j_call: TRBJ2-4; cdr3_aa: CASSIARGLNIQYF; cdr3_nt: TGTGCCAGTAGTATAGCGAGGGGGCTGAACATTCAGTACTTC
d_call: -; v_call: TRBV21-1; clone_size: -; j_call: TRBJ1-1; cdr3_aa: CASSKDPGVNTEAFF; cdr3_nt: TGTGCCAGCAGCAAAGATCCAGGGGTGAACACTGAAGCTTTCTTT
d_call: -; v_call: TRBV19; clone_size: -; j_call: TRBJ2-3; cdr3_aa: CASSITIGLSVPYGRSGSTDTQYF; cdr3_nt: TGTGCCAGTAGTATCACGATAGGCCTCAGCGTCCCTTATGGGCGCTCCGGTAGCACAGATACGCAGTATTTT
d_call: -; v_call: TRBV6-1; clone_size: -; j_call: TRBJ1-4; cdr3_aa: CASSERGAGMEKLFF; cdr3_nt: TGTGCCAGCAGTGAAAGAGGTGCAGGGATGGAAAAACTGTTTTTT
d_call: -; v_call: TRBV6-5; clone_size: few; j_call: TRBJ1-1; cdr3_aa: CASTYAGARGEAFF; cdr3_nt: TGTGCCAGCACCTACGCGGGGGCGAGGGGAGAAGCTTTCTTT
d_call: -; v_call: TRBV7-9; clone_size: -; j_call: TRBJ2-7; cdr3_aa: CASSWTTSEQYF; cdr3_nt: TGTGCCAGCAGCTGGACCACCTCCGAGCAGTACTTC
d_call: TRBD1; v_call: TRBV11-2; clone_size: -; j_call: TRBJ2-6; cdr3_aa: CASSLTGAGANVLTF; cdr3_nt: TGTGCCAGCAGCCTCACAGGGGCCGGGGCCAACGTCCTGACTTTC
d_call: TRBD2; v_call: TRBV11-2; clone_size: -; j_call: TRBJ2-5; cdr3_aa: CASSLAGRTSGVVETQYF; cdr3_nt: TGTGCCAGCAGCTTAGCTGGAAGGACTAGCGGGGTGGTAGAGACCCAGTACTTC
d_call: -; v_call: TRBV5-1; clone_size: -; j_call: TRBJ1-3; cdr3_aa: CASSLDHSGNTIYF; cdr3_nt: TGCGCCAGCAGCTTGGACCACTCTGGAAACACCATATATTTT
d_call: TRBD1; v_call: TRBV19; clone_size: -; j_call: TRBJ1-5; cdr3_aa: CASSVGQVYQPQHF; cdr3_nt: TGTGCCAGTAGTGTGGGACAGGTATATCAGCCCCAGCATTTT
d_call: TRBD1; v_call: TRBV5-6; clone_size: -; j_call: TRBJ1-1; cdr3_aa: CASSPTGGGEAFF; cdr3_nt: TGTGCCAGCAGCCCGACAGGGGGGGGTGAAGCTTTCTTT
d_call: TRBD1; v_call: TRBV5-6; clone_size: -; j_call: TRBJ1-5; cdr3_aa: CASSTGTGSNQPQHF; cdr3_nt: TGTGCCAGCAGCACCGGGACAGGGAGCAATCAGCCCCAGCATTTT
d_call: TRBD1; v_call: TRBV7-2; clone_size: -; j_call: TRBJ2-5; cdr3_aa: CASRSGQGYTQYF; cdr3_nt: TGTGCCAGCAGGAGCGGACAGGGGTATACCCAGTACTTC
d_call: -; v_call: TRBV6-6; clone_size: -; j_call: TRBJ1-2; cdr3_aa: CASRKGGGYGYTF; cdr3_nt: TGTGCCAGCCGTAAGGGGGGGGGCTACGGCTACACCTTC
d_call: TRBD1; v_call: TRBV5-1; clone_size: -; j_call: TRBJ1-6; cdr3_aa: CASSYETGTENSPLHF; cdr3_nt: TGCGCCAGCAGCTATGAAACCGGGACAGAGAATTCACCCCTCCACTTT
d_call: -; v_call: TRBV5-4; clone_size: -; j_call: TRBJ2-3; cdr3_aa: CASIYSGHTDTQYF; cdr3_nt: TGTGCCAGCATTTATTCGGGGCACACAGATACGCAGTATTTT
d_call: -; v_call: TRBV28; clone_size: -; j_call: TRBJ2-1; cdr3_aa: CASISDKYNEQFF; cdr3_nt: TGTGCCAGCATTTCCGACAAATACAATGAGCAGTTCTTC
d_call: -; v_call: TRBV29-1; clone_size: -; j_call: TRBJ2-7; cdr3_aa: CSVEGSDREQYF; cdr3_nt: TGCAGCGTTGAAGGGTCCGACCGGGAGCAGTACTTC
d_call: TRBD1; v_call: TRBV9; clone_size: -; j_call: TRBJ2-2; cdr3_aa: CASSVDPRTGGPNTGELFF; cdr3_nt: TGTGCCAGCAGCGTAGATCCCCGGACAGGGGGCCCAAACACCGGGGAGCTGTTTTTT
d_call: -; v_call: TRBV4-3; clone_size: -; j_call: TRBJ2-7; cdr3_aa: CASSLGAQGGGYEQYF; cdr3_nt: TGCGCCAGCAGCCTCGGAGCCCAGGGGGGGGGCTACGAGCAGTACTTC
d_call: TRBD2; v_call: TRBV9; clone_size: -; j_call: TRBJ2-1; cdr3_aa: CASSTYPTSSNYNEQFF; cdr3_nt: TGTGCCAGCAGCACCTACCCGACTAGCTCCAACTACAATGAGCAGTTCTTC
d_call: -; v_call: TRBV5-6; clone_size: -; j_call: TRBJ1-6; cdr3_aa: CASSFLGAHNSPLHF; cdr3_nt: TGTGCCAGCAGCTTTCTGGGCGCTCATAATTCACCCCTCCACTTT